Included here is one T cell receptor beta chain sequence, with context. The data derive from a study of blood T cell repertoires in COVID-19. Across the study: Collection of acute and convalescent COVID-19 samples took place in the United States, Italy and Spain. T cells, B-cell-depleted T cells, or PBMCs supplied cDNA or gDNA.

The germline V gene has CDR1 ENHRY and CDR2 SYGVKD. V gave up 4 bases and J gave up 5 bases, with 7 bases separating them. The CDR3 runs to 12 residues. Original data processing: Amplification of reference gene primers provided the estimated nucleated cell counts. TCRdb's table, derived via immunoSEQ multiplex PCR, lists solely in-frame clones and lacks some. From that table come the V and J calls and clone size; the DNA was used to work out D and trimming. Counted here are 88,000 or so clones, around 86% occurring once; the ten biggest clones make up about 4%. This sequence originates from a man aged 55 to 69 with acute or convalescent COVID-19. The chain recombines TRBV10-3 with TRBJ2-3, with a possible D match to TRBD1 (5 bases). Sample: peripheral blood. In nucleotides, the CDR3 is TGTGCCATCAGTGTAAGGGGAGATACGCAGTATTTT. Amino acid sequence: CAISVRGDTQYF.